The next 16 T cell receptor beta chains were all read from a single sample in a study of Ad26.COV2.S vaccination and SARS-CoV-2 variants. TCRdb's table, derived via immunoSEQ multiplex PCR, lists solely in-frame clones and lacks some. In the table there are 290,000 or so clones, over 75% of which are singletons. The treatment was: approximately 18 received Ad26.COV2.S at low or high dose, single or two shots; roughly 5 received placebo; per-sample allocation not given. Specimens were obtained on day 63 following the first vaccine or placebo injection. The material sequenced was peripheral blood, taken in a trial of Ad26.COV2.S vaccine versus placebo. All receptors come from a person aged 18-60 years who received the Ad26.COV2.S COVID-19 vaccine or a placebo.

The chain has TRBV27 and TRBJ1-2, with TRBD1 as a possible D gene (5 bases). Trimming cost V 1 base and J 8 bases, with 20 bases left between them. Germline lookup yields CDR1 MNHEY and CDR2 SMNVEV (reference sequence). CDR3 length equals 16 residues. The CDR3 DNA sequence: TGTGCCAGCAGTTTATATGCCAGGGATCCCTCCCGGGGCTACACCTTC. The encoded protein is CASSLYARDPSRGYTF.

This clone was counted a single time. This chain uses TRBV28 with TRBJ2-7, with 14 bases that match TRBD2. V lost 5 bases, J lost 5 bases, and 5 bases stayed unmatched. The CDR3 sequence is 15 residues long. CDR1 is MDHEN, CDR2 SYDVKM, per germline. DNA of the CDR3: TGTGCCAGCAGTCCGGGACTAGCGGGAGTCAACGAGCAGTACTTC. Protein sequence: CASSPGLAGVNEQYF.

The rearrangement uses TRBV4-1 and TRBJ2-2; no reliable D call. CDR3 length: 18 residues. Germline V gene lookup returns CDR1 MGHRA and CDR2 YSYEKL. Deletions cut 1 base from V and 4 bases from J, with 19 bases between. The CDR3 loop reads CASSQVNVFGLPTGELFF. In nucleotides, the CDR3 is TGCGCCAGCAGCCAAGTTAACGTATTTGGGCTACCCACCGGGGAGCTGTTTTTT.

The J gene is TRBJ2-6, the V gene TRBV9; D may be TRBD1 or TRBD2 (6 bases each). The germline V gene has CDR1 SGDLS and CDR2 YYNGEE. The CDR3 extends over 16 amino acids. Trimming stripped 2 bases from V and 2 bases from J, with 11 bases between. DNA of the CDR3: TGTGCCAGCAGCGTCCGGGGGCTAGCTGGGGCCAACGTCCTGACTTTC. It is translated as CASSVRGLAGANVLTF.

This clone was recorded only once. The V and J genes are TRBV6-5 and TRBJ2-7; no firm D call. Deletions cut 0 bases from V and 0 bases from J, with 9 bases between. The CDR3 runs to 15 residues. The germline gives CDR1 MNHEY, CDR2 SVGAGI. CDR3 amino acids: CASSYSPTFSYEQYF. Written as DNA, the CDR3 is TGTGCCAGCAGTTACTCTCCGACATTCTCCTACGAGCAGTACTTC.

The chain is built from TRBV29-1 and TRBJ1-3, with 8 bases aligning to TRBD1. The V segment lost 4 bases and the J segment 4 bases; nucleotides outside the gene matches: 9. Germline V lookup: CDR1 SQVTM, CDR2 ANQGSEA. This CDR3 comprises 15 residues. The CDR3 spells CSVVADREDGNTIYF. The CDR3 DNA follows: TGCAGCGTTGTTGCGGACAGGGAGGACGGAAACACCATATATTTT.

CDR3 sequence: CASSASIPNTEAFF. In nucleotides, the CDR3 is TGTGCCAGCAGCGCCAGTATCCCGAACACTGAAGCTTTCTTT. The chain links TRBV9 to TRBJ1-1; D is uncertain. CDR3 length: 14 residues. Germline values: CDR1 SGDLS, CDR2 YYNGEE. The V and J ends lost 3 bases and 1 base respectively, with 10 bases between them. Full variable domain (remainder filled in from reference TRBV9 and TRBJ1-1): DSGVTQTPKHLITATGQRVTLRCSPRSGDLSVYWYQQSLDQGLQFLIQYYNGEERAKGNILERFSAQQFPDLHSELNLSSLELGDSALYFCASSASIPNTEAFFGQGTRLTVV.

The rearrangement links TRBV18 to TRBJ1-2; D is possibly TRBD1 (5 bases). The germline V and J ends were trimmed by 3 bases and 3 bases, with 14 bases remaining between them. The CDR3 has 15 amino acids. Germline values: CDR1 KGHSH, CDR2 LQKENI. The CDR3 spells CASSPQWGDDYGYTF. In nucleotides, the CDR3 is TGTGCCAGCTCACCGCAGTGGGGCGACGACTATGGCTACACCTTC.

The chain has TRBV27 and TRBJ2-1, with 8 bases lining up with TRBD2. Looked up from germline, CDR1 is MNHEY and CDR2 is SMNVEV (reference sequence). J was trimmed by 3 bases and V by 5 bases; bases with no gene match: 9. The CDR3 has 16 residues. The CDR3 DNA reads TGTGCCAGCAGTGCAGTTGGCGGGGGGATCTACAATGAGCAGTTCTTC. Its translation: CASSAVGGGIYNEQFF.

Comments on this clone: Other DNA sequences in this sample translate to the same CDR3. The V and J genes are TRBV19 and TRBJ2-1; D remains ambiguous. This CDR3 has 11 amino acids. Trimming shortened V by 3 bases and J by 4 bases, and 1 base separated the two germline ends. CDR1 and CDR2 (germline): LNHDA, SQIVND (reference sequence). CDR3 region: CASSIYNEQFF. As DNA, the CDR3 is TGTGCCAGTAGTATTTACAATGAGCAGTTCTTC. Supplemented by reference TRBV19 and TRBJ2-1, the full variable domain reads DGGITQSPKYLFRKEGQNVTLSCEQNLNHDAMYWYRQDPGQGLRLIYYSQIVNDFQKGDIAEGYSVSREKKESFPLTVTSAQKNPTAFYLCASSIYNEQFFGPGTRLTVL.

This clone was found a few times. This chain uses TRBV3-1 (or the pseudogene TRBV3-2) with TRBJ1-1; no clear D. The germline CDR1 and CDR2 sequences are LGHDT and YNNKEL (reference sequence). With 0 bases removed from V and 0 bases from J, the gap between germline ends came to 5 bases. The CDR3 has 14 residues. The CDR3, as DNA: TGTGCCAGCAGCCAAGAAGACCTGAACACTGAAGCTTTCTTT. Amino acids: CASSQEDLNTEAFF.

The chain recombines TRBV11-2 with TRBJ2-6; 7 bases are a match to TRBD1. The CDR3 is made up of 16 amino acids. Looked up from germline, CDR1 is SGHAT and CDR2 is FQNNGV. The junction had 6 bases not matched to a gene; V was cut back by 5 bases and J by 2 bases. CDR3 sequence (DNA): TGTGCCAGCAGCCCCAGTACAGGGGCTGGGGCCAACGTCCTGACTTTC. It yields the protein CASSPSTGAGANVLTF. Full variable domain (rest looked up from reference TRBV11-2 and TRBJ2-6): EAGVAQSPRYKIIEKRQSVAFWCNPISGHATLYWYQQILGQGPKLLIQFQNNGVVDDSQLPKDRFSAERLKGVDSTLKIQPAKLEDSAVYLCASSPSTGAGANVLTFGAGSRLTVL.

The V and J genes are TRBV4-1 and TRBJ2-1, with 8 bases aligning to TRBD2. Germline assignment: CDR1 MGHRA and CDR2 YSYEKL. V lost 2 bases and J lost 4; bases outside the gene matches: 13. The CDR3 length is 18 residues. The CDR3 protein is CASSQKGAGGSTYNEQFF. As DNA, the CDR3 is TGCGCCAGCAGCCAAAAAGGCGCGGGAGGATCGACTTACAATGAGCAGTTCTTC.

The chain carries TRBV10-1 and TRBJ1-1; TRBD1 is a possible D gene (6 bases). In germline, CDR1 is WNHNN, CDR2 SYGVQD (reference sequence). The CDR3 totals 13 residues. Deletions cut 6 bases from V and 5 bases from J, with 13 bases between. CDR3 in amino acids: CASRDTGKTEAFF. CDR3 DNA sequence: TGCGCCAGCAGGGATACAGGGAAAACTGAAGCTTTCTTT.

CDR3 coding DNA: TGCGCCAGCAGCTTGGCAAGCGGGGACTCCTACAATGAGCAGTTCTTC. Amino acid sequence: CASSLASGDSYNEQFF. This rearrangement joins TRBV5-1 to TRBJ2-1; 7 positions agree with TRBD2. CDR1 and CDR2 (germline): SGHRS, YFSETQ. There are 16 residues in the CDR3. V shed 0 bases, J shed 0 bases, and the junction held 3 bases outside the gene matches.

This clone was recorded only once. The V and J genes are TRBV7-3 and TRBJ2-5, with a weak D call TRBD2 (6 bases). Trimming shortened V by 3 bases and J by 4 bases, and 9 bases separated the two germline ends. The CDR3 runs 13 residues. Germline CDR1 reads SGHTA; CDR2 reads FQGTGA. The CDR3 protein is CASSLGGSETQYF. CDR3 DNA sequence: TGTGCCAGCAGCTTGGGGGGTTCAGAGACCCAGTACTTC.